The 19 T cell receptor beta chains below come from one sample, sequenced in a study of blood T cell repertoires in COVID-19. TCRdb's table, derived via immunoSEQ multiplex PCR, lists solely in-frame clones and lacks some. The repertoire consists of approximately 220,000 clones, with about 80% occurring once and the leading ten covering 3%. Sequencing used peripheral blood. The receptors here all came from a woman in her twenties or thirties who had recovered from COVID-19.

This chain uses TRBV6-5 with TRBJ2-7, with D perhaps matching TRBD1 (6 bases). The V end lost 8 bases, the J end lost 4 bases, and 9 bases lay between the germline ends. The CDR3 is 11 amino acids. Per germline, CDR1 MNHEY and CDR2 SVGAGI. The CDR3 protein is CASGRGYEQYF. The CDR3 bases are TGTGCCAGCGGCAGGGGTTACGAGCAGTACTTC.

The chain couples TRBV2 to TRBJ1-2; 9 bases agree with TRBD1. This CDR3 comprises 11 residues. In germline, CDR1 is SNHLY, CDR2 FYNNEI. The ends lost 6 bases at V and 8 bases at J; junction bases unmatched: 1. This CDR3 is CASRDRGGYTF. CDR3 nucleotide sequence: TGTGCCAGCAGGGACAGGGGCGGCTACACCTTC.

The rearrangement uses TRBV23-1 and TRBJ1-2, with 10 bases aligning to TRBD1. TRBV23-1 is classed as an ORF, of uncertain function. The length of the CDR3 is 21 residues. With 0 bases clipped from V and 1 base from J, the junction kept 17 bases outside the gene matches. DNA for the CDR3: TGCGCCAGCAGTCAATCGGACGGGACAGGGGAAGGGCAGCCTCTTAACTATGGCTACACCTTC. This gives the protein CASSQSDGTGEGQPLNYGYTF.

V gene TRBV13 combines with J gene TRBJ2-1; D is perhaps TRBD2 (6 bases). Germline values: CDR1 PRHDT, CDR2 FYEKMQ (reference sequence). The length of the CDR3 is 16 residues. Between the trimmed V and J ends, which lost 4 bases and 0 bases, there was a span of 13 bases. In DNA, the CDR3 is TGTGCCAGCAGCTCTGTAGCGGAGAGCTCCTACAATGAGCAGTTCTTC. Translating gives CASSSVAESSYNEQFF.

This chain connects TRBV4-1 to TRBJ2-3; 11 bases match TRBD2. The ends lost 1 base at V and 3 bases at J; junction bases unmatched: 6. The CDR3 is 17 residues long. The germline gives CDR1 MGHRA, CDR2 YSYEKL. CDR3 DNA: TGCGCCAGCAGCCAAGGGATACTAGCGGGAGATACAGATACGCAGTATTTT. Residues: CASSQGILAGDTDTQYF.

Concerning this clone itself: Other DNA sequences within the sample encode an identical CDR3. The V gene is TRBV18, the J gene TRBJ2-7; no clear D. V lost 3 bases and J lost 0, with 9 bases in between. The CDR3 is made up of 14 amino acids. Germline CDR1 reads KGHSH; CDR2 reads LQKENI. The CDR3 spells CASSPPGDSYEQYF. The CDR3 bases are TGTGCCAGCTCACCCCCGGGTGACTCCTACGAGCAGTACTTC.

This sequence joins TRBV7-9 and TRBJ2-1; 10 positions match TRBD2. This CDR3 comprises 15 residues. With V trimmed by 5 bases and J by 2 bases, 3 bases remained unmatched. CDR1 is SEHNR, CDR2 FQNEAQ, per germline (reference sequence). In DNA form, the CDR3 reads TGTGCCAGCAGCCCTCTAGCGGGGGCCTACAATGAGCAGTTCTTC. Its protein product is CASSPLAGAYNEQFF.

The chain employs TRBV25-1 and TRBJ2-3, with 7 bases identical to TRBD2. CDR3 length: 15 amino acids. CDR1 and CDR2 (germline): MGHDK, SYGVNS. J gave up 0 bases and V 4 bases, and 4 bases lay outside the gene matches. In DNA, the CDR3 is TGTGCCAGCAGTGTAAGCGGGGCTAGCACAGATACGCAGTATTTT. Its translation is CASSVSGASTDTQYF.

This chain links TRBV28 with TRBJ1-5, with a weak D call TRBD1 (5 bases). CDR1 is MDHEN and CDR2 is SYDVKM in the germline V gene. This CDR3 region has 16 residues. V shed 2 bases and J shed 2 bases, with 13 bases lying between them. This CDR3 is CASSLGGGWGNQPQHF. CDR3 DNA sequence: TGTGCCAGCAGTTTAGGCGGGGGGTGGGGCAATCAGCCCCAGCATTTT.

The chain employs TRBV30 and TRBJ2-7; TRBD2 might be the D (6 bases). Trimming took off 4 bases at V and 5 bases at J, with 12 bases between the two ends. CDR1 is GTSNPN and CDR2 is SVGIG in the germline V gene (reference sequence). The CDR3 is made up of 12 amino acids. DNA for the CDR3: TGTGCCTGGACTAGCGAATTGAACGAGCAGTACTTC. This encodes CAWTSELNEQYF.

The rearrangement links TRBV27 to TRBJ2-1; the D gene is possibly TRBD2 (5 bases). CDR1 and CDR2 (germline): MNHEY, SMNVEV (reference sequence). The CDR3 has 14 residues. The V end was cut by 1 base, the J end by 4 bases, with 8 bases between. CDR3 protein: CASSLFGVYNEQFF. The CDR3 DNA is TGTGCCAGCAGTTTATTCGGGGTTTACAATGAGCAGTTCTTC.

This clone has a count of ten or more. CDR3 residues: CAYRLAGGYTQYF. The CDR3 DNA follows: TGTGCCTACAGACTAGCGGGAGGTTATACGCAGTATTTT. The V call is TRBV30, the J call TRBJ2-3, with TRBD2 matching over 13 bases. Germline CDR1 reads GTSNPN; CDR2 reads SVGIG (reference sequence). This CDR3 is 13 amino acids long. V was clipped by 7 bases and J by 7 bases; unmatched bases: 5.

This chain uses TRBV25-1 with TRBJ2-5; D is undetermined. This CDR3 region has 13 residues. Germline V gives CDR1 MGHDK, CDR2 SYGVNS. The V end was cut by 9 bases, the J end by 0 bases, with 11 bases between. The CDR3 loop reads CASGHADQETQYF. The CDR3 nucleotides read TGTGCCAGTGGTCACGCGGACCAAGAGACCCAGTACTTC.

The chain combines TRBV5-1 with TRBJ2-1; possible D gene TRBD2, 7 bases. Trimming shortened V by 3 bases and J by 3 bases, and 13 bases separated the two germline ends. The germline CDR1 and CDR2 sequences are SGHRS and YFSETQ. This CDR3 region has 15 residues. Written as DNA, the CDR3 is TGCGCCAGCAGCTGGGGGGCGGGGGACTACAATGAGCAGTTCTTC. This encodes CASSWGAGDYNEQFF.

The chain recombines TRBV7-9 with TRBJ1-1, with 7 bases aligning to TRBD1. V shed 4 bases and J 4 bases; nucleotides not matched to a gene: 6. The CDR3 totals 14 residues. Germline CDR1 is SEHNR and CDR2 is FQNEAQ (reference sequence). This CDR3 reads CASSSTGAATEAFF. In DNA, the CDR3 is TGTGCCAGCAGCTCTACAGGGGCGGCCACTGAAGCTTTCTTT.

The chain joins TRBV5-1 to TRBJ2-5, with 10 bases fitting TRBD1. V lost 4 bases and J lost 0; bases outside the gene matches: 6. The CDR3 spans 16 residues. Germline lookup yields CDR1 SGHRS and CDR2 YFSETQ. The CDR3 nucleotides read TGCGCCAGCAGCCCACCCGGGACAGGGGACCAAGAGACCCAGTACTTC. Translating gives CASSPPGTGDQETQYF.

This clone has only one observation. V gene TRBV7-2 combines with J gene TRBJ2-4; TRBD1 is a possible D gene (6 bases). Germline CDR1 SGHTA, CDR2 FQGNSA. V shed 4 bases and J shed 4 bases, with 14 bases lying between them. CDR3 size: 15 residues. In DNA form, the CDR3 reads TGTGCCAGCAGCTATACAGGGATGGTAAAAAACATTCAGTACTTC. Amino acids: CASSYTGMVKNIQYF.

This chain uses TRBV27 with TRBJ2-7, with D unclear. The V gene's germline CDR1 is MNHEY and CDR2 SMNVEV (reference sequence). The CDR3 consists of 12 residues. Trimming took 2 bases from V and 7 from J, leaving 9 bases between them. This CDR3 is CASSLGPDEQYF. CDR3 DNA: TGTGCCAGCAGTTTAGGGCCGGATGAGCAGTACTTC.

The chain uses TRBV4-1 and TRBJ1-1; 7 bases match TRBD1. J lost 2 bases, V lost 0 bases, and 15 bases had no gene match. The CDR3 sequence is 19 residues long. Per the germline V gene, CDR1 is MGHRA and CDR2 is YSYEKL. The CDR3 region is CASSQDFVMRRTGNTEAFF. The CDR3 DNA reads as TGCGCCAGCAGCCAAGATTTCGTCATGCGCCGGACAGGAAACACTGAAGCTTTCTTT.